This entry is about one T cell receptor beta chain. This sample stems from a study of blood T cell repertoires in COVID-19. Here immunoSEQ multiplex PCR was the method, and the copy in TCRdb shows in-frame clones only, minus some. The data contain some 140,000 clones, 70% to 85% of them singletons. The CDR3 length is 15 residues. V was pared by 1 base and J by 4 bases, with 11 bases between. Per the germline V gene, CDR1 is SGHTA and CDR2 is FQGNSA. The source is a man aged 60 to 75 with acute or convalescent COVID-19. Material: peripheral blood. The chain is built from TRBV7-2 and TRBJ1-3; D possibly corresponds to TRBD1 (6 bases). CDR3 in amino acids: CASSLGGLGGNTIYF. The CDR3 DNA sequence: TGTGCCAGCAGCTTAGGGGGGCTAGGCGGAAACACCATATATTTT. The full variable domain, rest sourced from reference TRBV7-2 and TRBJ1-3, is GAGVSQSPSNKVTEKGKDVELRCDPISGHTALYWYRQSLGQGLEFLIYFQGNSAPDKSGLPSDRFSAERTGGSVSTLTIQRTQQEDSAVYLCASSLGGLGGNTIYFGEGSWLTVV.